Each of the 29 T cell receptor beta chains below was sequenced from the same sample in a study of shared clonotypes between healthy human individuals. Clones were sequenced by immunoSEQ multiplex PCR, and TCRdb holds only the in-frame ones, with some missing. This repertoire shows 450,000 to 600,000 clones, more than 65% found once; its top ten account for under 15%. The sequenced sample consisted of PBMCs. Receptors originate from a woman aged 40 to 55 in good health. Some clones in this sample may be carry-over from other donors' samples.

This clone was picked up many times. The genes are TRBV7-2 and TRBJ1-1, with TRBD1 identical over 7 bases. With V trimmed by 5 bases and J by 6 bases, 6 bases remained unmatched. CDR3 length: 13 residues. Germline lookup yields CDR1 SGHTA and CDR2 FQGNSA. The CDR3 DNA follows: TGTGCCAGCAGCCCAGGGGGAGTGGCTGAAGCTTTCTTT. Translation gives CASSPGGVAEAFF.

This clone appeared many times. This chain links TRBV5-1 with TRBJ2-7; 7 nucleotides line up with TRBD1. From germline, CDR1 is SGHRS and CDR2 YFSETQ. This CDR3 contains 16 residues. V shed 0 bases, J shed 1 base, and the junction held 7 bases outside the gene matches. DNA for the CDR3: TGCGCCAGCAGCTTGGCCCGAGGGGGCGCTTCCTACGAGCAGTACTTC. Its translation: CASSLARGGASYEQYF.

This sequence joins TRBV19 and TRBJ2-2; a possible D gene is TRBD2 (6 bases). The germline V gene has CDR1 LNHDA and CDR2 SQIVND (reference sequence). V dropped 6 bases and J dropped 1 base, with 15 bases sitting between them. This CDR3 has 16 residues. The CDR3 spells CASRPKAGWNTGELFF. As DNA, the CDR3 is TGTGCCAGTAGGCCTAAGGCGGGATGGAACACCGGGGAGCTGTTTTTT.

As for this clone: This sample also contains other DNA sequences that code for the same CDR3. The V and J genes are TRBV7-9 and TRBJ2-7; 9 bases match TRBD1. The CDR3 covers 14 residues. Germline V gene sequence: CDR1 SEHNR, CDR2 FQNEAQ (reference sequence). V dropped 3 bases and J dropped 2; count of bases not matched to a gene: 2. The CDR3 DNA follows: TGTGCCAGCAGCTTGAGGGACAGGGCCTACGAGCAGTACTTC. Protein product: CASSLRDRAYEQYF.

The gene calls are TRBV15 and TRBJ2-2; D not certain. The germline V gene has CDR1 LNHNV and CDR2 YYDKDF (reference sequence). V was cut by 6 bases and J by 3 bases, with 14 bases left in between. The CDR3 runs 15 residues. The CDR3 DNA follows: TGTGCCACCAGAGTAAGGACCGGCGACACCGGGGAGCTGTTTTTT. Translation gives CATRVRTGDTGELFF.

This clone was observed a single time. This chain joins TRBV27 and TRBJ2-3; D is unresolved. Germline V lookup: CDR1 MNHEY, CDR2 SMNVEV (reference sequence). V was cut by 5 bases and J by 1 base, with 16 bases left in between. This CDR3 has 16 residues. The CDR3 here is CASSKHPAGGTDTQYF. The CDR3 DNA follows: TGTGCCAGCAGTAAGCATCCAGCAGGTGGCACAGATACGCAGTATTTT.

The chain couples TRBV14 to TRBJ2-5, with 8 positions matching TRBD2. The J call is in doubt because the DNA end fits TRBJ2-7 better. The CDR3 spans 15 residues. CDR1 SGHDN and CDR2 FVKESK come from the germline V gene. CDR3 loop: CASSRGTRSSYEQYF. CDR3 DNA: TGTGCCAGCAGCAGGGGGACTAGAAGCTCCTACGAGCAGTACTTC.

The J gene is TRBJ1-3, the V gene TRBV6-5; D uncertain. V shed 7 bases and J shed 4 bases, with 14 bases lying between them. From germline, CDR1 is MNHEY and CDR2 SVGAGI. The length of the CDR3 is 14 residues. The CDR3 DNA sequence: TGTGCCAGCAATCCCGTCCGTGGCGGAAACACCATATATTTT. This gives the protein CASNPVRGGNTIYF.

This clone was observed a handful of times. This chain links TRBV5-8 with TRBJ2-7; no definite D call. The germline V gene encodes CDR1 SGHTS and CDR2 YDEGEE. The germline V and J ends were trimmed by 3 bases and 5 bases, with 9 bases remaining between them. This CDR3 is built from 12 residues. The chain's CDR3 is CASSYSAHEQYF. The CDR3 region has the DNA TGTGCCAGCAGCTACTCGGCTCACGAGCAGTACTTC.

CDR3 sequence (DNA): TGTGCCACCAGCACCTCAAGCGGCAGGGTCTACTTC. Its protein is CATSTSSGRVYF. The chain combines TRBV15 with TRBJ2-7; D possibly uses TRBD1 or TRBD2 (5 bases each). The germline V gene encodes CDR1 LNHNV and CDR2 YYDKDF (reference sequence). The ends were cut back, 4 bases at V and 13 bases at J, with 17 bases in the middle. This CDR3 has 12 residues.

V and J are TRBV5-4 and TRBJ1-6, with D hard to call. The CDR3 extends over 15 amino acids. The V gene's germline CDR1 is SGHNT and CDR2 YYREEE (reference sequence). Trimming stripped 3 bases from V and 4 bases from J, with 11 bases between. CDR3 loop: CASSSSDIYNSPLHF. CDR3 DNA sequence: TGTGCCAGCAGCTCCTCAGACATTTATAATTCACCCCTCCACTTT.

The chain uses TRBV4-3 and TRBJ2-7; D unclear. The ends were cut back, 0 bases at V and 0 bases at J, with 12 bases in the middle. The CDR3 is 16 residues long. Germline V gene lookup returns CDR1 LGHNA and CDR2 YSLEER. As DNA, the CDR3 is TGCGCCAGCAGCCAAGATGGGCTAGGCGGCTCCTACGAGCAGTACTTC. Its translation: CASSQDGLGGSYEQYF.

V gene TRBV28 combines with J gene TRBJ1-5, with a weak D call TRBD1 (5 bases). Germline-derived CDR1 and CDR2 are MDHEN and SYDVKM. V was shortened by 3 bases and J by 5 bases, with 11 bases between the two germline ends. The CDR3 runs 14 residues. The CDR3, as DNA: TGTGCCAGCAGTTTTGGGGGGGGAGATCAGCCCCAGCATTTT. This encodes CASSFGGGDQPQHF.

The chain has TRBV28 and TRBJ2-2; 7 nucleotides line up with TRBD2. CDR3 size: 14 residues. J lost 6 bases, V lost 6 bases, and 7 bases had no gene match. The germline V gene encodes CDR1 MDHEN and CDR2 SYDVKM. The CDR3 here is CASRGGGSSGELFF. CDR3 coding DNA: TGTGCCAGCAGGGGCGGCGGGAGTTCCGGGGAGCTGTTTTTT. The full variable domain, in which reference TRBV28 and TRBJ2-2 provide the parts outside the CDR3, is DVKVTQSSRYLVKRTGEKVFLECVQDMDHENMFWYRQDPGLGLRLIYFSYDVKMKEKGDIPEGYSVSREKKERFSLILESASTNQTSMYLCASRGGGSSGELFFGEGSRLTVL.

The chain uses TRBV18 and TRBJ1-1, with D uncertain. The CDR3 extends over 15 amino acids. The germline V and J ends were trimmed by 1 base and 4 bases, with 13 bases remaining between them. Germline V lookup: CDR1 KGHSH, CDR2 LQKENI. The DNA of the CDR3 is TGTGCCAGCTCACCACACCCCCGGGGTTCCACTGAAGCTTTCTTT. It codes for CASSPHPRGSTEAFF.

The rearrangement uses TRBV11-2 and TRBJ2-3, with D perhaps matching TRBD1 or TRBD2 (5 bases each). Germline CDR1 reads SGHAT; CDR2 reads FQNNGV. Trimming took 1 base from V and 0 from J, leaving 5 bases between them. There are 14 residues in the CDR3. Here the CDR3 DNA reads TGTGCCAGCAGCTTAGGGGGGAGCACAGATACGCAGTATTTT. Translated: CASSLGGSTDTQYF.

The chain recombines TRBV6-1 with TRBJ1-1; a possible D gene is TRBD1 (5 bases). Germline V gene lookup returns CDR1 MNHNS and CDR2 SASEGT. V was cut by 1 base and J by 1 base, with 19 bases left in between. This CDR3 contains 18 residues. CDR3 in amino acids: CASSEVPGGGTANTEAFF. The CDR3 nucleotides are TGTGCCAGCAGTGAAGTCCCGGGGGGTGGGACGGCGAACACTGAAGCTTTCTTT.

This chain links TRBV14 with TRBJ2-7, with 8 bases that match TRBD2. The germline V gene encodes CDR1 SGHDN and CDR2 FVKESK. The J segment lost 11 bases and the V segment lost 1 base, leaving 4 bases of the junction unmatched. The length of the CDR3 is 12 residues. Written as DNA, the CDR3 is TGTGCCAGCAGCCAAGGGGTTAGCGGGAAGTACTTC. Translated, it gives CASSQGVSGKYF.

This clone has more than one count but fewer than ten. The V and J genes are TRBV27 and TRBJ2-2; the match to TRBD1 covers 8 bases. The V gene end was trimmed by 4 bases and the J gene end by 4 bases; junction bases not matched to a gene: 5. The CDR3 loop spans 15 amino acids. The germline gives CDR1 MNHEY, CDR2 SMNVEV (reference sequence). CDR3 nucleotides: TGTGCCAGCAGTTCCCGGACAGGGAGCACCGGGGAGCTGTTTTTT. This translates into CASSSRTGSTGELFF.

The rearrangement uses TRBV9 and TRBJ2-1; TRBD2 matches at 9 bases. The V gene's germline CDR1 is SGDLS and CDR2 YYNGEE. The trim removed 4 bases at V and 8 bases at J, leaving 10 bases unmatched. The CDR3 spans 15 residues. The CDR3 coding sequence is TGTGCCAGCAGCACCGGGACTAGCTCGCTGGATGAGCAGTTCTTC. Its protein product is CASSTGTSSLDEQFF.

The chain joins TRBV28 to TRBJ1-1, with D uncertain. The CDR3 runs to 16 residues. Germline CDR1 reads MDHEN; CDR2 reads SYDVKM. The V and J ends lost 1 base and 3 bases respectively, with 15 bases between them. The CDR3 coding sequence is TGTGCCAGCAGTTTATTGTGGATCGGTGGGGACACTGAAGCTTTCTTT. Encoded protein: CASSLLWIGGDTEAFF.

The rearrangement joins TRBV5-4 to TRBJ2-7; D is ambiguous. Germline V CDR1 and CDR2: SGHNT, YYREEE (reference sequence). There are 12 residues in the CDR3. Trimming cost V 0 bases and J 7 bases, with 8 bases left between them. The CDR3 sequence: CASSLGPREQYF. The CDR3 DNA is TGTGCCAGCAGCTTGGGCCCGAGAGAGCAGTACTTC.

The chain carries TRBV11-3 and TRBJ2-1; TRBD2 agrees at 9 bases. Unmatched junction bases numbered 6, after V lost 5 bases and J lost 4 bases. The CDR3 has 15 amino acids. CDR1 is SGHNT and CDR2 is YENEEA in the germline V gene. The CDR3 reads CASSQRLAAYNEQFF. DNA of the CDR3: TGTGCCAGCAGCCAAAGACTAGCGGCTTACAATGAGCAGTTCTTC.

The chain employs TRBV19 and TRBJ2-7; D is perhaps TRBD1 (5 bases). CDR1 is LNHDA, CDR2 SQIVND, per germline (reference sequence). The V and J ends lost 8 bases and 9 bases respectively, with 35 bases between them. The CDR3 is made up of 18 amino acids. The CDR3 DNA sequence: TGTGCCAGTGACCCCCTTGATGTCCGCAGGGTTCCCGTCGTATCGCAGTACTTC. Residues: CASDPLDVRRVPVVSQYF. Together with reference TRBV19 and TRBJ2-7, the CDR3 gives the full variable domain: DGGITQSPKYLFRKEGQNVTLSCEQNLNHDAMYWYRQDPGQGLRLIYYSQIVNDFQKGDIAEGYSVSREKKESFPLTVTSAQKNPTAFYLCASDPLDVRRVPVVSQYFGPGTRLTVT.

The V call is TRBV4-1, the J call TRBJ2-5; a weak D match, TRBD2 (6 bases). Germline CDR1 and CDR2: MGHRA and YSYEKL. V lost 1 base and J 3 bases, leaving 9 bases between the germline ends. CDR3 length equals 14 residues. CDR3 DNA sequence: TGCGCCAGCAGCCAAGCGGGAGATGAAGAGACCCAGTACTTC. It specifies CASSQAGDEETQYF.

The rearrangement joins TRBV27 to TRBJ2-3; 7 positions match TRBD1. Germline CDR1 is MNHEY and CDR2 is SMNVEV (reference sequence). There are 14 residues in the CDR3. V lost 3 bases and J lost 1; bases outside the gene matches: 1. The CDR3 DNA sequence: TGTGCCAGCAGTTTGGGGACAGGCACAGATACGCAGTATTTT. Residues: CASSLGTGTDTQYF.

The chain links TRBV23-1 to TRBJ1-2; D ambiguous. TRBV23-1 is treated as an ORF (open reading frame) with a function not yet certain. This CDR3 is built from 14 residues. V was pared by 0 bases and J by 8 bases, with 13 bases between. CDR3 sequence (DNA): TGCGCCAGCAGTCAATCAGGCCGGCCGCGAGGCTACACCTTC. Protein product: CASSQSGRPRGYTF.

The rearrangement links TRBV5-5 to TRBJ2-3; D ambiguous. The CDR3 totals 13 residues. Trimming took 4 bases from V and 6 from J, leaving 12 bases between them. The germline gives CDR1 SGHKS, CDR2 YYEKEE (reference sequence). The CDR3 here is CASSLQRSDTQYF. The DNA for the CDR3 is TGTGCCAGCAGCCTCCAACGGTCGGATACGCAGTATTTT.

This clone has only one observation. V is TRBV5-8 and J is TRBJ2-7; 9 bases match TRBD2. The J segment lost 4 bases and the V segment lost 3 bases, leaving 8 bases of the junction unmatched. In germline, CDR1 is SGHTS, CDR2 YDEGEE. The CDR3 spans 15 residues. The DNA for the CDR3 is TGTGCCAGCAGCTCCCGGGCGGGAGGGCTTTACGAGCAGTACTTC. Translated: CASSSRAGGLYEQYF. The whole variable domain, filled in from reference TRBV5-8 and TRBJ2-7, reads EAGVTQSPTHLIKTRGQQATLRCSPISGHTSVYWYQQALGLGLQFLLWYDEGEERNRGNFPPRFSGRQFPNYSSELNVNALELEDSALYLCASSSRAGGLYEQYFGPGTRLTVT.